Sequencing of this T cell receptor beta chain was carried out in a study of regulatory T cells in long-lasting Graves disease. Study-level points and caveats: Accuracy was perhaps lowered by the small sample size.

CDR3-region Arm-PCR and iRepertoire HTBI primers produced the TCR beta libraries. Per the study methods: Across all samples, about 60 TRBV segments and about 13 TRBJ segments were identified. TCRdb itself ran the multiplex PCR reads through MiXCR, one entry per CDR3 protein. TCRdb's processing, not the authors', yielded these V and J calls. The table includes 200,000 to 250,000 distinct CDR3 sequences, around 19% detected once. From germline, CDR1 is MNHNS and CDR2 SASEGT. V was pared by 8 bases and J by 2 bases, with 12 bases between. This CDR3 spans 13 amino acids. This clonotype was seen ten or more times. The antigen remains unidentified. Time point reported: newly diagnosed GD, antithyroid drugs for less than 3 months. Extracted PBMC RNA gave rise to the TCR library. These data were likewise used in another study, on T cells in Graves' hyperthyroidism and ophthalmopathy. Turning to that study: Stable hyperthyroidism was told apart from ophthalmopathy by a model built on 13 V-J features.

The chain is built from TRBV6-1 and TRBJ1-2, with a weak D call TRBD1 (5 bases). Sequencing was performed on peripheral blood mononuclear cells (PBMCs), taken at new diagnosis, from a patient treated with antithyroid drugs. The clonotype comes from a woman in her twenties or thirties with Graves disease. CDR3 in DNA: TGTGCCAGCTCATACCGGGACAACTATGGCTACACCTTC. It yields the protein CASSYRDNYGYTF.